A selection of T cell receptor beta chains follows, all from one sample in a study of shared clonotypes between healthy human individuals. Clones were sequenced by immunoSEQ multiplex PCR, and TCRdb holds only the in-frame ones, with some missing. Here the sample spans around 2.5 million clones, over 85% being singletons. Sequences were obtained from naive CD4+ T cells from PBMCs. These receptors were obtained from a man aged 18 to 30 in good health. Some clones in this sample may be carry-over from other donors' samples. Both conserved end residues are part of each CDR3. Each record gives: D gene, V gene, clone size, J gene, CDR3 DNA, CDR3 protein. D genes are given only for firm matches. Some rows have no size entry. The others give once, few or many, or a class for an expanded clone.

>NA|TRBV4-3|NA|TRBJ2-7
TGCGCCAGCAGCTCGTCCACACGTTCCTACGAGCAGTACTTC
CASSSSTRSYEQYF
>NA|TRBV14|once|TRBJ2-1
TGTGCCAGCAGCCTAGTTGGCAGGGATGAGCAGTTCTTC
CASSLVGRDEQFF
>TRBD1|TRBV4-2|NA|TRBJ2-7
TGTGCCAGCAGCCAAGGTGTGAGTTTGTGGGACAGCTCCTACGAGCAGTACTTC
CASSQGVSLWDSSYEQYF
>TRBD1|TRBV4-1|NA|TRBJ1-2
TGCGCCAGCAACCAAGAAGCCGGACAGGGCAGGCACTATGGCTACACCTTC
CASNQEAGQGRHYGYTF
>NA|TRBV4-3|NA|TRBJ1-1
TGCGCCAGCAGCCAAGTTGGGCAGGGGCGCCCTGTCGAAGCTTTCTTT
CASSQVGQGRPVEAFF
>TRBD2|TRBV5-1|few|TRBJ2-3
TGCGCCAGCAGGAGGTTGGCGGGAGGGCTTCGGGCTACAGATACGCAGTATTTT
CASRRLAGGLRATDTQYF
>TRBD2|TRBV10-3|NA|TRBJ2-3
TGTGCCATCAGTGAGCGCGGGAGTGGTCTGGATACGCAGTATTTT
CAISERGSGLDTQYF
>TRBD1|TRBV30|NA|TRBJ1-2
TGTGCCTGGAGTGCCGGACAGGGGGGCTATGGCTACACCTTC
CAWSAGQGGYGYTF
>NA|TRBV7-9|NA|TRBJ1-4
TGTGCCAGCAGCCCGAGTGGGAGTAATGAAAAACTGTTTTTT
CASSPSGSNEKLFF
>NA|TRBV19|NA|TRBJ1-1
TGTGCCAGTAGAACCTCGGCAGGGCAGTCTGCAGCTTTCTTT
CASRTSAGQSAAFF
>NA|TRBV19|NA|TRBJ2-1
TGTGCCAGTACTGGGAGGAACAATGAGCAGTTCTTC
CASTGRNNEQFF
>TRBD2|TRBV5-1|NA|TRBJ2-5
TGCGCCAGCAGCGGCGGGAGTGCGGAAGAGACCCAGTACTTC
CASSGGSAEETQYF
>NA|TRBV4-1|NA|TRBJ1-5
TGCGCCAGCAGCCTAGGGGCACCTCGGGGCAATCAGCCCCAGCATTTT
CASSLGAPRGNQPQHF
>NA|TRBV6-1|NA|TRBJ1-1
TGTGCCAGCGGGGGCCAGTACGGGGGCACTGAAGCTTTCTTT
CASGGQYGGTEAFF
>NA|TRBV11-2|NA|TRBJ2-2
TGTGCCAGCAGCCCCGCCACCGGGGAGCTGTTTTTT
CASSPATGELFF
>NA|TRBV18|NA|TRBJ1-2
TGTGCCAGCTCAGAGACAACAGGGAACAGACCCCCTGGAGCGTATGGCTACACCTTC
CASSETTGNRPPGAYGYTF
>NA|TRBV2|NA|TRBJ2-3
TGTGCCAGCTTCTCGAGGGAAGTTCGCACAGATACGCAGTATTTT
CASFSREVRTDTQYF
>NA|TRBV5-5|NA|TRBJ1-4
TGTGCCAGCAGTTACGCCCGGGGCTTTAATGAAAAACTGTTTTTT
CASSYARGFNEKLFF
>TRBD2|TRBV27|NA|TRBJ2-7
TGTGCCAGCAAGACTAGCGGGGCCAGCTCCTACGAGCAGTACTTC
CASKTSGASSYEQYF
>NA|TRBV6-1|NA|TRBJ2-2
TGTGCCAGCAGACGCCCGGGATCGAACACCGGGGAGCTGTTTTTT
CASRRPGSNTGELFF
>TRBD1|TRBV30|NA|TRBJ1-1
TGTGCCTGGAGGAACAGGGGGGAGAACACTGAAGCTTTCTTT
CAWRNRGENTEAFF
>NA|TRBV15|NA|TRBJ2-1
TGTGCCACCAGCAGAAGGGGCGGGAACTCCTACAATGAGCAGTTCTTC
CATSRRGGNSYNEQFF
>NA|TRBV27|NA|TRBJ2-5
TGTGCCAGCAGTTATCGGGGAGAGACCCAGTACTTC
CASSYRGETQYF
>NA|TRBV7-2|once|TRBJ1-2
TGTGCCAGCAGCTTAGCGCGAACAGACTATGGCTACACCTTC
CASSLARTDYGYTF
>TRBD1|TRBV4-3|NA|TRBJ1-4
TGCGCCAGCAGCCAAGGGTTCGGAGGACAGGAAAATGAAAAACTGTTTTTT
CASSQGFGGQENEKLFF
>NA|TRBV7-6|NA|TRBJ1-1
TGTGCCAGCAGCTTAGGGCAGGGAGGCTTCGGCACTGAAGCTTTCTTT
CASSLGQGGFGTEAFF
>NA|TRBV9|NA|TRBJ2-1
TGTGCCAGCAGCGTATGGGACTCCTCCTACAATGAGCAGTTCTTC
CASSVWDSSYNEQFF
>NA|TRBV6-6|NA|TRBJ2-7
TGTGCCAGCCGTCCTCAGCTGCCCGGCGAGCAGTACTTC
CASRPQLPGEQYF
>NA|TRBV4-1|NA|TRBJ1-5
TGCGCCAGCAGCCATGACAGTAGCAATCAGCCCCAGCATTTT
CASSHDSSNQPQHF
>NA|TRBV9|NA|TRBJ1-2
TGTGCCAGCAGCACCGGTTATGAGGGCGCCCCCCTTGGCTACACCTTC
CASSTGYEGAPLGYTF
>NA|TRBV5-1|NA|TRBJ1-2
TGCGCCAGCAGCTTACAGGGCAGCAGTTATGGCTACACCTTC
CASSLQGSSYGYTF
>NA|TRBV6-5|NA|TRBJ2-7
TGTGCCAGCAGTTACTCGCGAGGGAGCTCCTACGAGCAGTACTTC
CASSYSRGSSYEQYF
>NA|TRBV5-1|NA|TRBJ1-3
TGCGCCAGCAGCTTGGCCGGCCTCCTCTCTGGAAACACCATATATTTT
CASSLAGLLSGNTIYF
>NA|TRBV27|NA|TRBJ1-5
TGTGCCAGCAGCGGACAATCGAATAGCAATCAGCCCCAGCATTTT
CASSGQSNSNQPQHF
>NA|TRBV6-5|NA|TRBJ2-1
TGTGCCAGCTCCAGCCGTAATGAGCAGTTCTTC
CASSSRNEQFF
>NA|TRBV21-1|once|TRBJ2-1
TGTGCCAGCAGCAACAGGCTAGCGGGAGGTCCCTACAATGAGCAGTTCTTC
CASSNRLAGGPYNEQFF
>TRBD1|TRBV9|NA|TRBJ2-1
TGTGCCAGCAGCGTAGCTGGGCAGGGGGTTGGAAATGAGCAGTTCTTC
CASSVAGQGVGNEQFF
>NA|TRBV7-2|NA|TRBJ2-1
TGTGCCAGCAGCTTAGAGTACGGGCACAAGTTCTTC
CASSLEYGHKFF
>NA|TRBV25-1|NA|TRBJ1-2
TGTGCCAGCAGTGAGCGGGGGGCACTTGGCTACACCTTC
CASSERGALGYTF
>NA|TRBV4-1|NA|TRBJ2-5
TGCGCCAGCAGCCGTACCGGAGGGGAGACCCAGTACTTC
CASSRTGGETQYF
>NA|TRBV5-1|NA|TRBJ2-7
TGCGCCAGCAGCTTGACGGGAGAGCCCTACGAGCAGTACTTC
CASSLTGEPYEQYF
>TRBD1|TRBV5-1|NA|TRBJ1-2
TGCGCCAGCAGCTGGGACAGCTACTATGGCTACACCTTC
CASSWDSYYGYTF
>NA|TRBV6-5|NA|TRBJ2-2
TGTGCCAGCAGTTACTGGGAGAACACCGGGGAGCTGTTTTTT
CASSYWENTGELFF
>NA|TRBV23-1|NA|TRBJ2-2
TGCGCCAGCAGTCAATCGCGGGCTAGAGTAGTCGGGGAGCTGTTTTTT
CASSQSRARVVGELFF
>TRBD2|TRBV19|NA|TRBJ2-6
TGTGCCAGTAGTCCCACGGGACTAGCGGACTTCTCTGGGGCCAACGTCCTGACTTTC
CASSPTGLADFSGANVLTF
>TRBD2|TRBV7-6|NA|TRBJ2-7
TGTGCCAGCAGCTTAGGAGCGGGATTTTACGAGCAGTACTTC
CASSLGAGFYEQYF
>TRBD1|TRBV6-4|NA|TRBJ1-5
TGTGCCAGCAGTGCGACAGGGGGCTTAGGGCAGCCCCAGCATTTT
CASSATGGLGQPQHF
>NA|TRBV19|NA|TRBJ2-6
TGTGCCAGTAGCCCACGTATCTCTGGGGCCAACGTCCTGACTTTC
CASSPRISGANVLTF
>NA|TRBV7-9|NA|TRBJ1-2
TGTGCCAGCAGCTTGGGCAGGCAGTCCTTTAACTATGGCTACACCTTC
CASSLGRQSFNYGYTF
>NA|TRBV19|NA|TRBJ2-7
TGTGCCAGTAGTACGGAGGCGAGCGAGCAGTACTTC
CASSTEASEQYF
>NA|TRBV28|NA|TRBJ2-1
TGTGCCACTGGTACCGGGACTCCCTACAATGAGCAGTTCTTC
CATGTGTPYNEQFF
>TRBD2|TRBV5-1|NA|TRBJ2-3
TGCGCCAGCAGCGCGGGACTAGCGGGAGTAGTTGATACGCAGTATTTT
CASSAGLAGVVDTQYF
>NA|TRBV7-2|NA|TRBJ2-1
TGTGCCAGCAGCCTTTCTAGCCCGGGATGGCCCAATGAGCAGTTCTTC
CASSLSSPGWPNEQFF
>TRBD1|TRBV13|NA|TRBJ2-7
TGTGCCAGCAGCCTCAGGGACAGTTCATACGAGCAGTACTTC
CASSLRDSSYEQYF
>NA|TRBV4-1|NA|TRBJ2-1
TGCGCCAGCAGCCACTCTAATGAGCAGTTCTTC
CASSHSNEQFF